A selection of T cell receptor beta chains follows, all from one sample in a study of cytomegalovirus exposure and HLA in healthy donors. Sequencing was performed with immunoSEQ multiplex PCR; in TCRdb, only in-frame clones are kept and a portion is missing. This table has over 50,000 clones, approximately 83% appearing once. Sequencing used PBMCs. The receptors here all came from a man aged 40-50 years in good health and CMV-seronegative. CDR3s include the opening cysteine and the closing phenylalanine or tryptophan. The order of the fields is V gene, CDR3 protein.

TRBV28 CASSFAGRHNEQFF
TRBV7-2 CASSLAGGARQPQHF
TRBV19 CASSIGLRGSSYNEQFF
TRBV2 CASSPTRGAGDEQYF
TRBV5-6 CASSPLTGDYGYTF
TRBV7-2 CASSVTSGGASGANVLTF
TRBV11-2 CASSLEPGLPIVAEAFF
TRBV6-6 CASSYSSGGSPLHF
TRBV10-3 CAISDEERTDTQYF
TRBV28 CASSEAGTGGPEAFF
TRBV18 CASSPPGQGSYNEQFF
TRBV7-2 CASSLDRLAGADTQYF
TRBV5-1 CASSPLGVGSSYNSPLHF
TRBV21-1 CASSKVEPPKSGYTF
TRBV30 CAWSILAGPSNTGELFF
TRBV2 CASSFSYEQYF
TRBV28 CASRARQGTGGEKLFF
TRBV2 CASSPTGRWHNSNQPQHF
TRBV9 CASSGTRDRRFYNEQFF
TRBV6-5 CASRASGTGELFF
TRBV4-1 CASSPLGPGGNTIYF
TRBV6-5 CASRADRSSYNEQFF
TRBV5-1 CASSPLGGSMNTEAFF
TRBV5-4 CASSQGQDEKLFF
TRBV4-3 CASSQVGGRGDTEAFF
TRBV27 CASSTETGPLEQYF
TRBV7-9 CASSFSGAGGYSYNEQFF
TRBV11-3 CASSLDRLATQYF
TRBV2 CARDIRREQFF
TRBV5-4 CASSLFGEYTGELFF
TRBV7-9 CASTVDRVGKQYF
TRBV7-2 CASSPRTGNDYGYTF
TRBV5-8 CASSQMVQTGTQYF
TRBV18 CASSPPGDRGYGYTF
TRBV7-2 CASNAGTGGSGANVLTF
TRBV4-3 CASSQAIIRGDPGRLSPLHF
TRBV2 CASSRQMNTEAFF
TRBV30 CAWIPGPGGTQYF
TRBV4-3 CASSHYRVGNTIYF
TRBV27 CASSFSGSNQPQHF
TRBV7-9 CASSPGQGTLRGGDGYTF
TRBV7-2 CASSLVLAGPKGVDTQYF
TRBV28 CASSLYTGSDTQYF
TRBV19 CASSRGLPNYEQYF
TRBV4-2 CASSQVRVRGSTEAFF
TRBV28 CASRYGPSRGGKNTEAFF
TRBV7-2 CASSPQGNTEAFF
TRBV7-8 CASSPSSYEQYF